These 29 T cell receptor beta chains came from one sample sequenced in a study of CD8+CD57+ T cells in acquired aplastic anemia. Genomic DNA templated the TCR beta VDJ and CDR3 profiling. TCRdb fed the reads into MiXCR, producing one record per CDR3 protein. Of roughly 150,000 distinct CDR3 sequences listed, 40% to 55% are singletons. In patients chosen for sequencing, flow cytometry had shown CD8+CD57+ cell expansion. Sample: sorted CD4+, CD8+, or CD8+CD57+ T cells (not recorded which) from PBMCs. The source is a human donor with aplastic anemia.

The chain couples TRBV7-8 to TRBJ2-5; TRBD1 might be the D (5 bases). V lost 5 bases and J 5 bases, leaving 12 bases between the germline ends. CDR1 is SGHVS and CDR2 is FQNEAQ in the germline V gene. The CDR3 contains 13 residues. The CDR3 region has the DNA TGTGCCAGCAGCAAGGGGTCTTCGGAGACCCAGTACTTC. Translation: CASSKGSSETQYF.

This clonotype was seen at least ten times. This rearrangement joins TRBV12-3 or TRBV12-4 to TRBJ2-2; D is perhaps TRBD1 or TRBD2 (5 bases each). Trimming cost V 6 bases and J 4 bases, with 18 bases left between them. This CDR3 comprises 16 residues. CDR3 region: CASRGTGPQATGELFF. The CDR3 nucleotides read TGTGCCAGCAGAGGTACGGGGCCCCAGGCCACCGGGGAGCTGTTTTTT.

The chain joins TRBV29-1 to TRBJ1-2; D may be TRBD1 (6 bases). Germline assignment: CDR1 SQVTM and CDR2 ANQGSEA. The CDR3 extends over 11 amino acids. The CDR3 here is CISGDIYGYTF. CDR3 nucleotide sequence: TGCATATCCGGGGACATTTATGGCTACACCTTC. The full variable domain, completed using reference TRBV29-1 and TRBJ1-2, is SAVISQKPSRDICQRGTSLTIQCQVDSQVTMMFWYRQQPGQSLTLIATANQGSEATYESGFVIDKFPISRPNLTFSTLTVSNMSPEDSSIYLCISGDIYGYTFGSGTRLTVV.

The chain joins TRBV29-1 to TRBJ2-1; 10 bases fit TRBD2. Germline V CDR1 and CDR2: SQVTM, ANQGSEA. This CDR3 is 15 amino acids long. V shed 6 bases, J shed 4 bases, and the junction held 9 bases outside the gene matches. CDR3 sequence reads: CSVVSGGAAYNEQFF. DNA for the CDR3: TGCAGCGTAGTGAGCGGGGGGGCCGCGTACAATGAGCAGTTCTTC.

The chain links TRBV7-3 to TRBJ2-1; tentatively, D is TRBD1 (6 bases). Germline V CDR1 and CDR2: SGHTA, FQGTGA. The germline V and J ends were trimmed by 3 bases and 5 bases, with 11 bases remaining between them. This CDR3 comprises 14 residues. The CDR3: CASSFGRGHNEQFF. The CDR3 DNA reads as TGTGCCAGCAGCTTCGGCAGGGGCCACAATGAGCAGTTCTTC.

Remarks on this clonotype: A clone one base away is much larger, so this may be a read error. The chain couples TRBV5-5 to TRBJ1-1; D is possibly TRBD1 (5 bases). The CDR3 runs to 14 residues. CDR1 and CDR2 from the germline V gene are SGHKS and YYEKEE (reference sequence). CDR3 in amino acids: CASRLRDLSTGAFF. CDR3 DNA: TGTGCCAGCAGATTACGGGACCTCTCGACTGGAGCTTTCTTT.

This clonotype appeared many times. The V and J genes are TRBV6-1 and TRBJ2-5, with a weak D call TRBD2 (5 bases). Germline V gene data show CDR1 as MNHNS and CDR2 as SASEGT. The CDR3 has 11 residues. V shed 8 bases and J shed 5 bases, with 9 bases lying between them. CDR3 sequence: CASDGEETQYF. The CDR3 DNA reads as TGTGCCAGCGACGGGGAGGAGACCCAGTACTTC.

This clonotype was counted a few times. J is TRBJ1-6 and V is TRBV29-1, with D unresolved. This CDR3 region has 18 residues. Trimming removed 2 bases at V and 0 bases at J, with 17 bases between. Germline CDR1 SQVTM, CDR2 ANQGSEA. In DNA, the CDR3 is TGCAGCGTTGAACCCCTGCCCCCGAGGAGCTCCTATAATTCACCCCTCCACTTT. Translating it yields CSVEPLPPRSSYNSPLHF.

The chain has TRBV10-3 and TRBJ1-6; D is unresolved. The CDR3 consists of 15 residues. Deletions cut 8 bases from V and 0 bases from J, with 11 bases between. Germline loops: CDR1 ENHRY, CDR2 SYGVKD. DNA for the CDR3: TGTGCCATCGGCCAATCGGGCTCCTATAATTCACCCCTCCACTTT. The encoded protein is CAIGQSGSYNSPLHF.

The chain couples TRBV15 to TRBJ1-2, with 9 bases lining up with TRBD1. The CDR3 contains 17 residues. CDR1 is LNHNV and CDR2 is YYDKDF in the germline V gene (reference sequence). V lost 3 bases to trimming and J lost 3 bases; unmatched junction nucleotides: 11. The CDR3 nucleotides read TGTGCCACCAGCAGGTACAGGGGGCCCTCGGTAGACTATGGCTACACCTTC. Translating gives CATSRYRGPSVDYGYTF.

This rearrangement joins TRBV25-1 to TRBJ1-6; D remains unclear. V gave up 1 base and J gave up 7 bases, with 5 bases separating them. CDR1 and CDR2 (germline): MGHDK, SYGVNS. This CDR3 spans 13 amino acids. CDR3 amino acids: CASSELGNSPLHF. The CDR3 DNA reads as TGTGCCAGCAGTGAATTGGGGAATTCACCCCTCCACTTT. Supplemented by reference TRBV25-1 and TRBJ1-6, the full variable domain reads EADIYQTPRYLVIGTGKKITLECSQTMGHDKMYWYQQDPGMELHLIHYSYGVNSTEKGDLSSESTVSRIRTEHFPLTLESARPSHTSQYLCASSELGNSPLHFGNGTRLTVT.

In DNA form, the CDR3 reads TGTGCCAGCAGTTTACGGAAATCTGGAAACACCATATATTTT. Translated: CASSLRKSGNTIYF. V is TRBV27 and J is TRBJ1-3; D is undetermined. The germline gives CDR1 MNHEY, CDR2 SMNVEV (reference sequence). This CDR3 has 14 residues. The V end was cut by 2 bases, the J end by 1 base, with 6 bases between.

Note on this clonotype: One junction end does not reproduce the germline sequence, and a read error may be involved. The rearrangement joins TRBV19 to TRBJ1-3, with 7 nucleotides matching TRBD1. Per the germline V gene, CDR1 is LNHDA and CDR2 is SQIVND (reference sequence). This CDR3 region has 13 residues. DNA for the CDR3: TGTGCCAGACAGGGGAGACCTGGAGACACCATATACTTT. It yields the protein CARQGRPGDTIYF.

The CDR3 DNA is TGCAGTGCTCCCGGGACAGTAGGGCCACCCCTCCACTTT. This translates into CSAPGTVGPPLHF. The gene calls are TRBV20-1 and TRBJ1-6, with TRBD1 matching over 7 bases. Germline V gives CDR1 DFQATT, CDR2 SNEGSKA (reference sequence). V shed 5 bases, J shed 11 bases, and the junction held 9 bases outside the gene matches. CDR3 length: 13 amino acids.

This clonotype was seen at least ten times. This chain links TRBV4-2 with TRBJ1-6, with D perhaps matching TRBD1 (5 bases). Trimming took off 5 bases at V and 9 bases at J, with 14 bases between the two ends. The germline V gene encodes CDR1 LGHNA and CDR2 YNFKEQ. CDR3 size: 14 residues. CDR3 in amino acids: CASSYTGGSSPLHF. CDR3 DNA: TGTGCCAGCAGCTACACAGGTGGTTCTTCACCCCTCCACTTT.

The rearrangement links TRBV19 to TRBJ1-6, with D possibly matching TRBD1 (6 bases). Germline assignment: CDR1 LNHDA and CDR2 SQIVND (reference sequence). V was trimmed by 2 bases and J by 3 bases, leaving 8 bases between them. The CDR3 sequence is 15 residues long. The CDR3 sequence is CASSISQGYNSPLHF. CDR3 nucleotide sequence: TGTGCCAGTAGTATATCACAGGGCTATAATTCACCCCTCCACTTT.

This clonotype was counted many times. The chain links TRBV20-1 to TRBJ2-3; 7 bases are a match to TRBD2. The CDR3 is 15 residues long. V gave up 2 bases and J gave up 0 bases; unmatched junction bases: 5. Germline V gene lookup returns CDR1 DFQATT and CDR2 SNEGSKA (reference sequence). The CDR3 DNA follows: TGCAGTGCTAGAAACCCTAGCGGTAGCACAGATACGCAGTATTTT. It specifies CSARNPSGSTDTQYF.

On this clonotype itself: A much larger clone differs from this one at a single base, so this may be a read error. The gene calls are TRBV5-1 and TRBJ2-7, with 8 bases lining up with TRBD1. The CDR3 covers 15 residues. Germline CDR1 is SGHRS and CDR2 is YFSETQ. The chain's CDR3 is CAGSRTDRDTYEQYF. In DNA, the CDR3 is TGCGCCGGCAGCCGGACGGACAGGGATACCTACGAGCAGTACTTC.

Many counts were recorded for this clonotype. The chain recombines TRBV12-3 or TRBV12-4 with TRBJ1-1, with D possibly TRBD1 on 6 matching bases. With 9 bases removed from V and 6 bases from J, the gap between germline ends came to 14 bases. The CDR3 loop spans 12 amino acids. The CDR3 protein is CASNERGAEAFF. DNA for the CDR3: TGTGCCAGTAATGAGAGGGGGGCTGAAGCTTTCTTT.

This clonotype has ten or more counts. The rearrangement links TRBV15 to TRBJ1-1, with 8 bases lining up with TRBD1. V shed 3 bases, J shed 1 base, and the junction held 4 bases outside the gene matches. The length of the CDR3 is 15 residues. Germline CDR1 is LNHNV and CDR2 is YYDKDF (reference sequence). The CDR3 nucleotides read TGTGCCACCAGCAGGGGTGACAGGGGGAACACTGAAGCTTTCTTT. Its translation is CATSRGDRGNTEAFF.

The chain uses TRBV6-1 and TRBJ1-2, with TRBD1 as a possible D gene (5 bases). The CDR3 runs 14 residues. Germline V gives CDR1 MNHNS, CDR2 SASEGT. Trimming shortened V by 1 base and J by 4 bases, and 10 bases separated the two germline ends. Written as DNA, the CDR3 is TGTGCCAGCAGTGAAGGGGACGTAAGCTATGGCTACACCTTC. Protein sequence: CASSEGDVSYGYTF.

The genes are TRBV24-1 and TRBJ2-1; 8 bases match TRBD2. The CDR3 totals 12 residues. V shed 4 bases and J 10 bases; nucleotides not matched to a gene: 2. Germline V gives CDR1 KGHDR, CDR2 SFDVKD. The CDR3: CATSDWTSEQFF. The CDR3 coding sequence is TGTGCCACCAGTGACTGGACTAGCGAGCAGTTCTTC.

This clonotype was counted ten times or more. The V and J genes are TRBV12-5 and TRBJ2-3; D call uncertain. The CDR3 consists of 14 residues. The V end lost 6 bases, the J end lost 2 bases, and 12 bases lay between the germline ends. In germline, CDR1 is LGHNT, CDR2 FRNRAP. The CDR3 nucleotides are TGTGCTAGTGGGTCTGAAATGTTCACAGATACGCAGTATTTT. As protein: CASGSEMFTDTQYF. Supplemented by reference TRBV12-5 and TRBJ2-3, the full variable domain reads DARVTQTPRHKVTEMGQEVTMRCQPILGHNTVFWYRQTMMQGLELLAYFRNRAPLDDSGMPKDRFSAEMPDATLATLKIQPSEPRDSAVYFCASGSEMFTDTQYFGPGTRLTVL.

The rearrangement joins TRBV20-1 to TRBJ1-6, with 7 bases that match TRBD1. The CDR3 has 14 residues. The junction had 9 bases not matched to a gene; V was cut back by 4 bases and J by 9 bases. CDR1 is DFQATT and CDR2 is SNEGSKA in the germline V gene (reference sequence). The CDR3 DNA is TGCAGTGCTAACCCGACAGGGAGCAGTTCACCCCTCCACTTT. Translation: CSANPTGSSSPLHF.

The rearrangement joins TRBV12-3 or TRBV12-4 to TRBJ1-2; 10 positions agree with TRBD1. This CDR3 has 15 residues. J gave up 7 bases and V 4 bases, and 9 bases lay outside the gene matches. The CDR3 DNA reads TGTGCCAGCAGTTCCCCGGGACAGGGGATGAGTGGCTACACCTTC. Its protein product is CASSSPGQGMSGYTF.

The chain carries TRBV10-3 and TRBJ1-2, with D maybe TRBD1 (6 bases). This CDR3 has 13 residues. Trimming pared 6 bases from V and 1 base from J, leaving 9 bases between. The germline CDR1 and CDR2 sequences are ENHRY and SYGVKD. The CDR3 DNA is TGTGCCATCAGGGGGGACAATAACTATGGCTACACCTTC. This sequence encodes CAIRGDNNYGYTF.

The chain joins TRBV15 to TRBJ1-1; no firm D call. Germline V gene sequence: CDR1 LNHNV, CDR2 YYDKDF (reference sequence). This CDR3 is built from 15 residues. V was shortened by 1 base and J by 1 base, with 10 bases between the two germline ends. The CDR3 bases are TGTGCCACCAGCAGAGTTGCACGGGCGAACACTGAAGCTTTCTTT. Residues: CATSRVARANTEAFF.

This clonotype was seen repeatedly, ten times or more. This chain links TRBV4-1 with TRBJ2-5; 7 positions agree with TRBD1. The CDR3 runs to 14 residues. From germline, CDR1 is MGHRA and CDR2 YSYEKL. Trimming cost V 3 bases and J 7 bases; bases outside gene matches: 8. The CDR3 DNA reads as TGCGCCAGCAGCCAGATGGTGACAGGGTTGACCCAGTACTTC. This translates into CASSQMVTGLTQYF.

This sequence joins TRBV15 and TRBJ1-1; a possible D gene is TRBD1 (6 bases). The V end lost 8 bases, the J end lost 2 bases, and 12 bases lay between the germline ends. CDR1 is LNHNV and CDR2 is YYDKDF in the germline V gene (reference sequence). The CDR3 spans 13 residues. CDR3 coding DNA: TGTGCCACCGATCAGGGGCTTAACACTGAAGCTTTCTTT. Its protein product is CATDQGLNTEAFF.